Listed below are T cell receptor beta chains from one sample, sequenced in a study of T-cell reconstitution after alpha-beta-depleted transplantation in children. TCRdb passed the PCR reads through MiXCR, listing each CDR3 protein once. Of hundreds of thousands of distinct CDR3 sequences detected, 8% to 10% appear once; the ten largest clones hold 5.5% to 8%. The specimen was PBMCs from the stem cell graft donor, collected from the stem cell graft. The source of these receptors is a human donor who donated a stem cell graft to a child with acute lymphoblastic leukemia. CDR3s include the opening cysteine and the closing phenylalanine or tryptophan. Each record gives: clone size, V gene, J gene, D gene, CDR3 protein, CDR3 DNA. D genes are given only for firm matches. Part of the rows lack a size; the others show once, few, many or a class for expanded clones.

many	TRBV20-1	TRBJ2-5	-	CSARDQETQYF	TGCAGTGCTAGAGATCAAGAGACCCAGTACTTC
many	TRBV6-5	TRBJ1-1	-	CASSYGPDSVNTEAFF	TGTGCCAGCAGTTACGGTCCCGACAGCGTGAACACTGAAGCTTTCTTT
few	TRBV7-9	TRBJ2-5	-	CASSFAGPGQETQYF	TGTGCCAGCAGCTTTGCGGGACCGGGGCAAGAGACCCAGTACTTC
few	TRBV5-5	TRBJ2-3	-	CASSLGRPQADTQYF	TGTGCCAGCAGCTTGGGTAGGCCGCAAGCAGATACGCAGTATTTT
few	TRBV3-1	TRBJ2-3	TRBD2	CASSQERQRGGTDTQYF	TGTGCCAGCAGCCAAGAGAGGCAGCGGGGGGGCACAGATACGCAGTATTTT
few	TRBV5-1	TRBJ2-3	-	CASSAGLSTDTQYF	TGCGCCAGCAGCGCGGGGTTAAGCACGGATACGCAGTATTTT
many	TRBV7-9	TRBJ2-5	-	CASSLVGPGAKETQYF	TGTGCCAGCAGCTTAGTGGGGCCAGGAGCCAAAGAGACCCAGTACTTC
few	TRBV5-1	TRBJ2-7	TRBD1	CASSPGQGAKYEQYF	TGCGCCAGCAGCCCTGGACAGGGGGCGAAGTACGAGCAGTACTTC
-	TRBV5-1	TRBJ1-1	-	CASRGAVEAFF	TGCGCCAGCAGAGGGGCAGTTGAAGCTTTCTTT
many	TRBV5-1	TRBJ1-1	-	CASSSGLGANTEAFF	TGCGCCAGCAGCTCAGGTTTGGGGGCGAACACTGAAGCTTTCTTT
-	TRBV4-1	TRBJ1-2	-	CASSQDYGVLWSDNYGYTF	TGCGCCAGCAGCCAAGATTACGGGGTATTATGGTCCGATAACTATGGCTACACCTTC
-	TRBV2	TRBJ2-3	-	CASRGPVRGTDTQYF	TGTGCCAGCAGAGGGCCCGTAAGGGGCACAGATACGCAGTATTTT
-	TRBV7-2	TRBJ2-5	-	CASSLVAQGSWETQYF	TGTGCCAGCAGCTTAGTCGCCCAGGGCTCCTGGGAGACCCAGTACTTC
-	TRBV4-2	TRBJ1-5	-	CASSQAAGNQPQHF	TGTGCCAGCAGCCAAGCGGCGGGCAATCAGCCCCAGCATTTT
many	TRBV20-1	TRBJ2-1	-	CSAGGPQSYNEQFF	TGCAGTGCTGGGGGCCCGCAATCCTACAATGAGCAGTTCTTC
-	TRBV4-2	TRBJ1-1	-	CASSQTRVTEAFF	TGTGCCAGCAGCCAAACACGGGTAACCGAAGCTTTCTTT
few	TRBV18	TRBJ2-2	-	CASSPPSTGNTGELFF	TGTGCCAGCTCACCACCCAGTACAGGAAACACCGGGGAGCTGTTTTTT
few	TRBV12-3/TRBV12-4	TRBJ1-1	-	CASNSKGNTEAFF	TGTGCCAGCAACTCCAAAGGGAACACTGAAGCTTTCTTT
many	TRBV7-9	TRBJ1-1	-	CASSFTEAFF	TGTGCCAGCAGCTTTACTGAAGCTTTCTTT
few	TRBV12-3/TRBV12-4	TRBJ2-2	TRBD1	CASSRQGNTGELFF	TGTGCCAGCAGCCGACAGGGGAACACCGGGGAGCTGTTTTTT
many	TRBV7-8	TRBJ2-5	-	CASSPPMRETQYF	TGTGCCAGCAGCCCCCCGATGAGAGAGACCCAGTACTTC
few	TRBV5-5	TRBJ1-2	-	CASSLALAGSYGYTF	TGTGCCAGCAGCTTGGCTTTGGCAGGGTCCTATGGCTACACCTTC
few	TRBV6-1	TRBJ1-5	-	CASSDDPYQPQHF	TGTGCCAGCAGTGACGATCCTTATCAGCCCCAGCATTTT
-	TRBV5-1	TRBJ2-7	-	CASSLDRFEQYF	TGCGCCAGCAGCTTGGACAGGTTCGAGCAGTACTTC
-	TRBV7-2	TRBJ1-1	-	CASSLGANTEVFF	TGTGCCAGCAGCTTAGGGGCGAACACTGAAGTTTTCTTT
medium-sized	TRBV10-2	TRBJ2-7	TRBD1	CASSQQGNEQYF	TGCGCCAGCAGCCAACAGGGGAACGAGCAGTACTTC
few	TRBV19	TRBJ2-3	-	CASSIDRTGARTDTQYF	TGTGCCAGTAGTATAGATCGAACGGGAGCTCGCACAGATACGCAGTATTTT
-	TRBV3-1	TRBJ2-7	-	CASSQNYRNYEQYF	TGTGCCAGCAGCCAAAACTACCGGAACTACGAGCAGTACTTC
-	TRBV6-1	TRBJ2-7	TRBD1	CASIEGTGSYEQYF	TGTGCCAGCATTGAAGGGACAGGGAGCTACGAGCAGTACTTC
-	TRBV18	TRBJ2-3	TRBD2	CASSMQTSEDTQYF	TGTGCCAGCTCAATGCAGACTAGCGAAGATACGCAGTATTTT
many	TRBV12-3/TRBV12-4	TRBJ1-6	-	CASSFLGRPLHF	TGTGCCAGCAGTTTCCTGGGGAGGCCCCTCCACTTT
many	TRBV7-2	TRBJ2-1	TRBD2	CASSLQLLAGEYNEQFF	TGTGCCAGCAGCCTACAACTCCTAGCGGGGGAATACAATGAGCAGTTCTTC
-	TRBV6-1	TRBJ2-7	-	CASSETGLGEQYF	TGTGCCAGCAGTGAAACCGGCTTGGGGGAGCAGTACTTC
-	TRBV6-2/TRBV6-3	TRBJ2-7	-	CASSLGRFLGEQYF	TGTGCCAGCAGTCTGGGACGGTTCCTGGGCGAGCAGTACTTC
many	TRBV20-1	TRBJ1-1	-	CSAPDARANTEAFF	TGCAGTGCCCCGGATGCCAGGGCGAACACTGAAGCTTTCTTT
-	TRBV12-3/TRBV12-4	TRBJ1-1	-	CASSTWPRGLEAFF	TGTGCCAGCAGTACTTGGCCCCGGGGGCTTGAAGCTTTCTTT
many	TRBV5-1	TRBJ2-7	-	CASSLDTFTYEQYF	TGCGCCAGCAGCTTGGACACGTTTACCTACGAGCAGTACTTC
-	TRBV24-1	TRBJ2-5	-	CATSDPTAQETQYF	TGTGCCACCAGTGATCCTACCGCCCAAGAGACCCAGTACTTC
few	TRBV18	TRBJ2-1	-	CASSPPGVGQFF	TGTGCCAGCTCACCACCAGGGGTGGGGCAGTTCTTC
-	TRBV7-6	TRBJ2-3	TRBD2	CASSFLKAGGIDTQYF	TGTGCCAGCAGCTTCCTAAAGGCGGGGGGTATAGATACGCAGTATTTT
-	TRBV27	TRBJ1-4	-	CASKTGIRSEKLFF	TGTGCCAGCAAAACAGGGATCCGGAGTGAAAAACTGTTTTTT
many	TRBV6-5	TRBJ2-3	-	CASSYGQLAGDTQYF	TGTGCCAGCAGTTACGGGCAACTAGCCGGCGATACGCAGTATTTT
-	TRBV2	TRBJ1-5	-	CASSAGTSGNQPQHF	TGTGCCAGCAGTGCCGGGACGTCGGGCAATCAGCCCCAGCATTTT
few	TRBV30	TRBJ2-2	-	CAWTDTGELFF	TGTGCCTGGACCGACACCGGGGAGCTGTTTTTT
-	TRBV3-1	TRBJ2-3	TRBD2	CASSPLTSGAGLDTQYF	TGTGCCAGCAGCCCCCTGACTAGCGGGGCCGGGTTAGATACGCAGTATTTT
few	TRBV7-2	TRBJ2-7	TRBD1	CASSVGQGAREQYF	TGTGCCAGCAGCGTAGGACAGGGGGCGCGAGAGCAGTACTTC
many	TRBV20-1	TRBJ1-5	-	CSARGFGNQPQHF	TGCAGTGCTAGAGGGTTCGGCAATCAGCCCCAGCATTTT
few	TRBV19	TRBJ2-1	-	CASQTGYDEQFF	TGTGCCAGCCAGACAGGATACGATGAGCAGTTCTTC
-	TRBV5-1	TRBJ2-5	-	CASNPGEETQYF	TGCGCCAGCAATCCGGGGGAAGAGACCCAGTACTTC
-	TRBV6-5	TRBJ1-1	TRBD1	CASGFRGRMNTEAFF	TGTGCCAGCGGATTCAGGGGGCGGATGAACACTGAAGCTTTCTTT
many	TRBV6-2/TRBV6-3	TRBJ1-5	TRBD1	CASSYTPGTGGASSSSQPQHF	TGTGCCAGCAGTTACACCCCCGGGACAGGGGGCGCATCTTCCTCCTCTCAGCCCCAGCATTTT
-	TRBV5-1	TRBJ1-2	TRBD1	CASSLRQGAIGYTF	TGCGCCAGCAGCTTGCGGCAGGGGGCGATTGGCTACACCTTC
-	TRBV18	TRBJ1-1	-	CASSPTPEDTEAFF	TGTGCCAGCTCACCTACCCCGGAGGACACTGAAGCTTTCTTT